A selection of T cell receptor beta chains follows, all from one sample in a study of cytomegalovirus exposure and HLA in healthy donors. The protocol was immunoSEQ multiplex PCR, while the TCRdb copy is restricted to in-frame clones and leaves out a portion. The table records 200,000 to 250,000 clones, about 77% of them present only once. Source material: PBMCs. The receptors originated from a woman in her 30s in good health and CMV-seronegative. Each CDR3 is given with its conserved first and last residue. A D gene is named only where the DNA matches it firmly. Not every row has a clone size; where given, it reads once, few, many or a size class.

size	V	J	D	CDR3	DNA
NA	TRBV7-2	TRBJ1-5	NA	CASSLWGLGNQPQHF	TGTGCCAGCAGCTTGTGGGGGCTGGGCAATCAGCCCCAGCATTTT
NA	TRBV6-5	TRBJ2-5	TRBD1	CASIQGAGETQYF	TGTGCCAGCATCCAGGGGGCCGGGGAGACCCAGTACTTC
NA	TRBV7-8	TRBJ1-1	NA	CASSLERANTEAFF	TGTGCCAGCAGCTTAGAAAGAGCCAACACTGAAGCTTTCTTT
NA	TRBV9	TRBJ2-2	NA	CASSVSNTANTGELFF	TGTGCCAGCAGCGTCAGTAACACAGCGAACACCGGGGAGCTGTTTTTT
few	TRBV7-9	TRBJ2-1	TRBD2	CSSSGGESYNEQFF	TGTTCCAGCAGCGGGGGGGAGTCCTACAATGAGCAGTTCTTC
NA	TRBV5-1	TRBJ2-3	TRBD1	CASSWDRGADTQYF	TGCGCCAGCAGCTGGGACAGGGGCGCAGATACGCAGTATTTT
NA	TRBV9	TRBJ1-1	NA	CASSAQGWTEAFF	TGTGCCAGCAGCGCACAGGGATGGACTGAAGCTTTCTTT
few	TRBV19	TRBJ1-2	NA	CASSPDSLYGYTF	TGTGCCAGTAGTCCGGACAGCCTCTATGGCTACACCTTC
NA	TRBV19	TRBJ1-6	NA	CASSISRVYSYNSPLHF	TGTGCCAGTAGTATTTCGAGGGTGTACTCCTATAATTCACCCCTCCACTTT
NA	TRBV7-7	TRBJ1-2	NA	CASSPRQYANYGYTF	TGTGCTAGCAGTCCAAGACAGTACGCTAACTATGGCTACACCTTC
NA	TRBV19	TRBJ1-2	TRBD1	CATTEGAPIGYTF	TGTGCCACCACGGAGGGGGCGCCTATTGGCTACACCTTC
NA	TRBV5-8	TRBJ2-5	NA	CASSVGAGLDQETQYF	TGTGCCAGCAGCGTGGGGGCTGGGCTTGACCAAGAGACCCAGTACTTC
NA	TRBV7-6	TRBJ2-7	TRBD2	CASSPTAGGSYEQYF	TGTGCCAGCAGCCCAACGGCGGGAGGTTCCTACGAGCAGTACTTC
many	TRBV5-8	TRBJ2-7	TRBD2	CASSSPNPGLGTYEQYF	TGTGCCAGCAGCTCACCTAACCCGGGACTAGGGACCTACGAGCAGTACTTC
NA	TRBV6-1	TRBJ2-1	TRBD2	CATLPPGLAYNEQFF	TGTGCCACCTTACCACCGGGACTAGCCTACAATGAGCAGTTCTTC
NA	TRBV6-5	TRBJ1-1	NA	CASKVGRSTEAFF	TGTGCCAGCAAGGTGGGGCGAAGCACTGAAGCTTTCTTT
NA	TRBV5-6	TRBJ2-1	NA	CASSKDSSSSYNEQFF	TGTGCCAGCAGCAAGGACTCCTCTAGCTCCTACAATGAGCAGTTCTTC
NA	TRBV5-4	TRBJ2-3	TRBD2	CASSYGAGGPKDTQYF	TGTGCCAGCAGCTACGGAGCGGGAGGGCCTAAAGATACGCAGTATTTT
NA	TRBV6-1	TRBJ1-2	NA	CASSETLRYGYTF	TGTGCCAGCAGTGAGACACTTCGCTATGGCTACACCTTC
NA	TRBV5-6	TRBJ2-2	NA	CASSPTGTGELFF	TGTGCCAGCAGCCCGACGGGGACCGGGGAGCTGTTTTTT
NA	TRBV4-1	TRBJ2-4	NA	CASSQGGLINIQYF	TGCGCCAGCAGCCAAGGGGGGCTCATCAACATTCAGTACTTC
NA	TRBV30	TRBJ1-2	NA	CAWSVGGEGYTF	TGTGCCTGGAGTGTGGGGGGGGAGGGCTACACCTTC
NA	TRBV5-1	TRBJ2-7	TRBD1	CASSVTGDEQYF	TGCGCCAGCAGCGTTACAGGGGACGAGCAGTACTTC
NA	TRBV18	TRBJ2-1	TRBD2	CASSPPQGVAGNEQFF	TGTGCCAGCTCACCACCCCAAGGAGTAGCGGGCAATGAGCAGTTCTTC
NA	TRBV6-5	TRBJ2-1	TRBD1	CASSLTGDTYNEQFF	TGTGCCAGCAGTCTAACAGGGGACACCTACAATGAGCAGTTCTTC
NA	TRBV29-1	TRBJ1-1	NA	CSVEQGNTEAFF	TGCAGCGTTGAACAGGGGAACACTGAAGCTTTCTTT
few	TRBV6-5	TRBJ1-5	TRBD1	CASSYRQGDQPQHF	TGTGCCAGCAGTTACCGACAGGGAGATCAGCCCCAGCATTTT
once	TRBV5-4	TRBJ1-3	NA	CASSLRGSSGNTIYF	TGTGCCAGCAGCTTGCGGGGGTCCTCTGGAAACACCATATATTTT
NA	TRBV12-5	TRBJ1-3	TRBD1	CASGLGQGASGNTIYF	TGTGCTAGTGGTTTGGGACAGGGGGCATCTGGAAACACCATATATTTT
NA	TRBV30	TRBJ1-2	NA	CAWSELAGFRGYTF	TGTGCCTGGAGTGAGTTGGCAGGGTTCAGAGGCTACACCTTC
NA	TRBV9	TRBJ1-1	TRBD1	CASSGPSGQGYTEAFF	TGTGCCAGCAGCGGCCCCTCGGGACAGGGCTACACTGAAGCTTTCTTT
few	TRBV5-6	TRBJ2-7	TRBD2	CASSRRGGVDEQYF	TGTGCCAGCAGCCGCCGGGGGGGGGTGGACGAGCAGTACTTC
once	TRBV30	TRBJ1-2	NA	CAWSLTGSGYTF	TGTGCCTGGAGCCTGACAGGTTCTGGCTACACCTTC
NA	TRBV30	TRBJ1-2	TRBD1	CALSRDRGRHGYGYNF	TGTGCCTTAAGCCGGGACAGGGGGCGGCACGGATATGGCTACAACTTC
NA	TRBV30	TRBJ2-5	NA	CAWSVPGTQETQYF	TGTGCCTGGAGTGTACCTGGGACTCAAGAGACCCAGTACTTC
few	TRBV27	TRBJ2-1	NA	CASGKGLYNEQFF	TGTGCCAGTGGTAAGGGACTCTACAATGAGCAGTTCTTC
NA	TRBV10-3	TRBJ1-6	TRBD1	CAISLDRVNSPLHF	TGTGCCATCAGCTTGGACAGGGTTAATTCACCCCTCCACTTT
NA	TRBV6-6	TRBJ1-2	NA	CASSYRGYSGGYTF	TGTGCCAGCAGTTACCGGGGATACTCCGGGGGCTACACCTTC
few	TRBV6-4	TRBJ1-2	TRBD1	CASSELEGTGGYTF	TGTGCCAGCAGTGAATTGGAGGGGACAGGAGGCTACACCTTC
NA	TRBV5-6	TRBJ2-2	NA	CASSLRFEAGGELFF	TGTGCCAGCAGCCTACGGTTTGAGGCGGGCGGGGAGCTGTTTTTT
NA	TRBV11-3	TRBJ2-7	NA	CASSSGGSSYEQYF	TGTGCCAGCAGCTCCGGCGGGTCCTCCTACGAGCAGTACTTC